This entry lists 8 T cell receptor beta chains sequenced from one sample in a study of CD8+ T cells in alopecia areata. Treatment specified: oral pan-JAK inhibitor, 5-10 mg twice daily. After isolation, RNA underwent reverse transcription to generate cDNA as the sequencing template. Sequencing used immunoSEQ multiplex PCR; TCRdb keeps in-frame clones, though not all of them. Of 200,000 to 250,000 clones in the sample, 64% were seen once. The source was CD4+ T cells sorted from blood, collected at week 4, from a patient treated with tofacitinib. The receptors shown here come from a human donor with alopecia areata.

This clone was counted a few times. The chain joins TRBV25-1 to TRBJ2-1; a weak D match, TRBD2 (5 bases). The V gene lost 2 bases and the J gene lost 3 bases, with 8 bases spanning the gap. The CDR3 loop spans 14 amino acids. Germline-derived CDR1 and CDR2 are MGHDK and SYGVNS. The CDR3 DNA follows: TGTGCCAGCAGTGAAACGGGGTTCTACAATGAGCAGTTCTTC. This gives the protein CASSETGFYNEQFF.

The genes are TRBV2 and TRBJ2-3; TRBD2 matches at 7 bases. V was clipped by 5 bases and J by 1 base; unmatched bases: 9. The CDR3 covers 16 residues. Germline V gene data show CDR1 as SNHLY and CDR2 as FYNNEI. The CDR3 protein is CASSSLYSGGTDTQYF. As DNA, the CDR3 is TGTGCCAGCAGTTCGTTGTACAGCGGGGGCACAGATACGCAGTATTTT.

This clone was recorded only once. The identical CDR3 is also encoded by other nucleotide sequences in the sample. This sequence joins TRBV18 and TRBJ1-5, with D unresolved. This CDR3 comprises 14 residues. In germline, CDR1 is KGHSH, CDR2 LQKENI. Trimming took off 2 bases at V and 2 bases at J, with 7 bases between the two ends. CDR3 nucleotide sequence: TGTGCCAGCTCACCATCGGCAGGCAATCAGCCCCAGCATTTT. Its protein product is CASSPSAGNQPQHF.

This chain joins TRBV30 and TRBJ1-3; 7 bases map to TRBD1. The CDR3 is 17 amino acids. In germline, CDR1 is GTSNPN, CDR2 SVGIG (reference sequence). V lost 2 bases and J lost 0; bases outside the gene matches: 10. The CDR3 here is CAWSQNRGLSSGNTIYF. The DNA for the CDR3 is TGTGCCTGGAGTCAAAACAGGGGACTCTCCTCTGGAAACACCATATATTTT.

A single count supports this clone. This sequence joins TRBV6-1 and TRBJ1-1; no firm D call. Trimming stripped 10 bases from V and 0 bases from J, with 12 bases between. Germline CDR1 reads MNHNS; CDR2 reads SASEGT. The CDR3 spans 13 residues. The CDR3 reads CAILYNMNTEAFF. CDR3 DNA sequence: TGTGCCATATTATACAACATGAACACTGAAGCTTTCTTT.

The chain links TRBV2 to TRBJ2-1; no firm D call. Trimming removed 6 bases from V and 8 bases from J, with 8 bases in between. Germline CDR1 is SNHLY and CDR2 is FYNNEI. The CDR3 totals 11 residues. This CDR3 is CASSPRDEQFF. Here the CDR3 DNA reads TGTGCCAGCAGCCCTAGGGATGAGCAGTTCTTC.

The chain links TRBV19 to TRBJ2-1; perhaps TRBD2 as D (6 bases). Trimming left V 3 bases short and J 7 bases short, with 19 bases between. Germline V gene sequence: CDR1 LNHDA, CDR2 SQIVND (reference sequence). The CDR3 is made up of 16 amino acids. The CDR3 nucleotides are TGTGCCAGTAGTATGGAAGCCCGGGGGACCGGGAATGAGCAGTTCTTC. It is translated as CASSMEARGTGNEQFF.

V usage is TRBV2 and J usage is TRBJ1-5, with 9 bases aligning to TRBD1. This CDR3 has 14 residues. The V gene's germline CDR1 is SNHLY and CDR2 FYNNEI. After removal of 4 bases from V and 6 bases from J, the junction contained 4 bases not matched to a gene. The DNA of the CDR3 is TGTGCCAGCAGTGCCGGGACAGGGATTCAGCCCCAGCATTTT. Translating it yields CASSAGTGIQPQHF.